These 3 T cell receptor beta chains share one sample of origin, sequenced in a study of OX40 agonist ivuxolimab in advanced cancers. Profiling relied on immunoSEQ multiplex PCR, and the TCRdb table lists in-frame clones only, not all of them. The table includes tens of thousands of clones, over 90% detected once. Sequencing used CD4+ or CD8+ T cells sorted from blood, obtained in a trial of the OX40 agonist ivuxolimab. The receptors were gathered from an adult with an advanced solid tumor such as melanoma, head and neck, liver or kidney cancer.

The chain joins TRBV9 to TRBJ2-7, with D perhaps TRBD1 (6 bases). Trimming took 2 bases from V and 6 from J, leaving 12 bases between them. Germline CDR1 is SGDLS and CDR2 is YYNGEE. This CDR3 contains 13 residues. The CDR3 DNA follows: TGTGCCAGCAGCGTCTCCCAGGGGAGCGAGCAGTACTTC. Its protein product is CASSVSQGSEQYF.

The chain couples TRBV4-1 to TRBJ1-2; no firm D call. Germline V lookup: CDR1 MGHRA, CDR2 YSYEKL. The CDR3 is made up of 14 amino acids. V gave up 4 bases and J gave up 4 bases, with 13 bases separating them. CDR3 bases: TGCGCCAGCAGCCTATTGGCGGGCGTCTATGGCTACACCTTC. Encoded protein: CASSLLAGVYGYTF.

The CDR3 protein is CASSQDRTSGYNEQFF. DNA of the CDR3: TGCGCCAGCAGCCAAGATCGGACTAGCGGTTACAATGAGCAGTTCTTC. This chain connects TRBV4-3 to TRBJ2-1; 10 bases agree with TRBD2. This CDR3 is 16 amino acids long. J lost 4 bases, V lost 0 bases, and 3 bases had no gene match. CDR1 is LGHNA and CDR2 is YSLEER in the germline V gene.